Presented here are 13 T cell receptor beta chains from one specimen sequenced in a study of CXCR3-negative and CXCR3-positive naive CD8 T cells. Regarding the study as a whole: TRB CDR3s were more hydrophobic in CXCR3-positive than in CXCR3-negative naive cells.

Each TRB cDNA library was prepared by 5' RACE (with UMI labels). TCRdb reprocessed the 5' RACE reads and stores each CDR3 protein as one record, lacking DNA. The table gives 120,000 to 150,000 distinct CDR3 sequences; the top ten clones make up over 0.25% of it. The antigens of these receptors remain unknown. Sequences were obtained from naive CXCR3+ CD8+ T cells from blood. Subset denoted: CD45RO-CCR7+CD27+CD95- naive CD8+ T cells expressing CXCR3 (TNR3+). The origin of the receptors is a human donor in good health. Some clones in this sample may be carry-over from other donors' samples.

V gene TRBV29-1 combines with J gene TRBJ2-1; the TCRdb D gene call, TRBD2, has no DNA to confirm it. The CDR3 extends over 13 amino acids. Germline CDR1 reads SQVTM; CDR2 reads ANQGSEA. The CDR3 region is CSCLAGENNEQFF.

This rearrangement joins TRBV29-1 to TRBJ2-7; as DNA is missing, the TRBD1 call by TCRdb cannot be tested. Germline lookup yields CDR1 SQVTM and CDR2 ANQGSEA. The CDR3 length is 12 residues. The CDR3: CSVAGDSCEQYF.

The chain employs TRBV7-6 and TRBJ2-1; TCRdb's D call, TRBD1, is unchecked because there is no DNA. Per the germline V gene, CDR1 is SGHVS and CDR2 is FNYEAQ. This CDR3 region has 17 residues. Here the CDR3 reads CASSLPSGTALNNEQFF.

V and J are TRBV29-1 and TRBJ1-1; absent DNA, TCRdb's TRBD1 call cannot be checked. CDR1 SQVTM and CDR2 ANQGSEA come from the germline V gene. The CDR3 is 13 amino acids. CDR3 protein: CSVNRPGGTEAFF.

The genes are TRBV12-3 or TRBV12-4 and TRBJ2-1; the D gene TCRdb calls, TRBD1, cannot be checked with no DNA. The CDR3 totals 16 residues. CDR3 loop: CASSLAGGSSYNEQFF.

The chain employs TRBV7-7 and TRBJ2-7; TCRdb returns TRBD2, unconfirmable since there is no DNA. The CDR3 has 15 residues. Per germline, CDR1 SSHAT and CDR2 FNYEAQ (reference sequence). CDR3 sequence reads: CASSPGAGGPDEQYF.

The gene calls are TRBV3-1 and TRBJ2-2; the D call from TCRdb, TRBD2, cannot be confirmed without DNA. Germline V gene lookup returns CDR1 LGHDT and CDR2 YNNKEL (reference sequence). CDR3 length equals 17 residues. This CDR3 is CASSQVTSGIFFGELFF.

The CDR3 protein is CATSQELEPQHF. The chain joins TRBV12-3 or TRBV12-4 to TRBJ1-5. This CDR3 is 12 amino acids long.

The chain combines TRBV7-6 with TRBJ2-7. The CDR3 has 14 residues. Germline CDR1 reads SGHVS; CDR2 reads FNYEAQ. CDR3: CASSLADSPYEQYF. The variable domain in full, with the rest retrieved from reference TRBV7-6 and TRBJ2-7, is GAGVSQSPRYKVTKRGQDVALRCDPISGHVSLYWYRQALGQGPEFLTYFNYEAQQDKSGLPNDRFSAERPEGSISTLTIQRTEQRDSAMYRCASSLADSPYEQYFGPGTRLTVT.

The chain couples TRBV9 to TRBJ1-4; the D call of TRBD1 rests on TCRdb alone, since no DNA is present to check it. CDR1 and CDR2 (germline): SGDLS, YYNGEE. The CDR3 totals 13 residues. The CDR3 here is CASSPGHLEKLFF.

V gene TRBV29-1 combines with J gene TRBJ1-1. Germline V CDR1 and CDR2: SQVTM, ANQGSEA. The CDR3 is 13 amino acids. CDR3 protein: CSFNRGLDTEAFF. Full variable domain (outside the CDR3, taken from reference TRBV29-1 and TRBJ1-1): SAVISQKPSRDICQRGTSLTIQCQVDSQVTMMFWYRQQPGQSLTLIATANQGSEATYESGFVIDKFPISRPNLTFSTLTVSNMSPEDSSIYLCSFNRGLDTEAFFGQGTRLTVV.

The chain couples TRBV14 to TRBJ2-1; as DNA is missing, the TRBD2 call by TCRdb cannot be tested. The CDR3 runs to 16 residues. Germline V gives CDR1 SGHDN, CDR2 FVKESK. CDR3 region: CASSLYVRENDNEQFF.

This chain uses TRBV30 with TRBJ2-1. Germline assignment: CDR1 GTSNPN and CDR2 SVGIG (reference sequence). The CDR3 sequence is 11 residues long. CDR3 loop: CAWSAVEAVFF.